A single sample gave rise to the 2 T cell receptor beta chains below, sequenced in a study of identical twins (dated by TCRdb to about 2016). Receptor libraries were prepared by 5' RACE. Sequencing relied on an Illumina HiSeq 2000. TCRdb cleaned the public reads at Q25 with fastp, built clones with MiXCR and kept in-frame beta chains. Rows are combined by CDR3 protein, so each entry shows the most common genes and DNA. Counted in this sample were 250,000 or so distinct CDR3 sequences; about 13% of them appeared once. The biggest ten clones account for around 4% of the sample. These sequences were also reported in another study, on yellow fever vaccine responses in identical twins.

The sequencing sample was made of memory (CD45RO+) T cells sorted from blood. The cell subset or site tag for this specimen amounts to: CD45RO+ enriched T cells. Receptors originate from a woman aged 18-29 years in good health.

The gene calls are TRBV15 and TRBJ2-1; no firm D call. From germline, CDR1 is LNHNV and CDR2 YYDKDF (reference sequence). V was trimmed by 1 base and J by 7 bases, leaving 2 bases between them. The CDR3 runs 11 residues. Written as DNA, the CDR3 is TGTGCCACCAGCAGAGTTAATGAGCAGTTCTTC. Its translation is CATSRVNEQFF.

A few counts support this clonotype. The V call is TRBV6-6, the J call TRBJ2-7; D perhaps matches TRBD1 (6 bases). The CDR3 spans 11 residues. The germline gives CDR1 MNHNY, CDR2 SVGAGI (reference sequence). The V and J ends lost 9 bases and 5 bases respectively, with 11 bases between them. CDR3 DNA: TGTGCCAGTACAGGGATGAACGAGCAGTACTTC. This encodes CASTGMNEQYF.